This record looks at one TCR beta chain sequence and its context. The method was immunoSEQ multiplex PCR; TCRdb's version includes in-frame clones alone and lacks a portion of them. The table includes a few hundred thousand clones, approximately 95% detected once. With V trimmed by 5 bases and J by 4 bases, 11 bases remained unmatched. This CDR3 is 17 amino acids long. CDR1 is MDHEN and CDR2 is SYDVKM in the germline V gene. This entry belongs to a study of shared T cell receptors in the human thymus. Specimen: thymocytes. The rearrangement uses TRBV28 and TRBJ2-4; 10 bases line up with TRBD2. This receptor was obtained from a human donor. CDR3 in DNA: TGTGCCAGCAGTCTAATAAGCGGGAGGGCCCAAAAAAACATTCAGTACTTC. Translated: CASSLISGRAQKNIQYF.